This section outlines one T cell receptor (beta chain) sequence together with its context. Its antigen target is currently unknown. This sample was included in a study of T cells expressing NK-cell markers (dated by TCRdb to the early 2020s). As for the study more broadly: Three sorted T-cell subsets (CD3+CD56+NKG2C+, CD3+CD56+NKG2C- and CD3+CD56-NKG2C+) from 8 or 9 donors had their TCR beta-chain repertoires profiled. The study sequenced eight donors, all healthy volunteers chosen at random: three men and five women. The libraries were sequenced on Illumina HiSeq 2000/2500, MiSeq or NextSeq, producing 2 x 150 bp reads. Of the eight sequenced donors, seven were found to be HCMV-seropositive and one was found to be HCMV-seronegative.

Findings and caveats that apply to the study as a whole: In six donors, the dominant CD3+CD56+NKG2C+ clonotypes were among the top 10 CD8+ clonotypes and accounted for roughly 1.0-8% of CD8+ T cells. Those dominant clonotypes were again the most abundant among CD3+CD56-NKG2C+ cells in several donors, at about 25-60.1%. Whether the expanded NKG2C-expressing T cell clones were specific for HCMV antigens was left unclear.

The reads were generated on an Illumina HiSeq 2000. TCR beta cDNA libraries were prepared using 5'RACE template switching, which introduced a universal primer site and unique molecular identifiers. Priming for cDNA synthesis came from the TCR beta constant segment, and two successive PCR amplification steps followed. As for the authors' bioinformatics: MIGEC was used to demultiplex reads and group reads by UMI, and MiTCR was used to assemble and quantify clonotypes. To exclude erroneous sequences, any TCR cDNA sequence not supported by at least two reads was discarded. Downstream repertoire analysis used the tcR package, and clonotypes were matched across fractions by CDR3 nucleotide sequence plus V segment. VDJmatch was used to annotate antigen specificity against VDJdb, with one amino acid substitution allowed in CDR3. The reads, reprocessed by TCRdb, yield one row per CDR3 protein sequence and no DNA. For this entry, the V and J calls and clone size follow TCRdb and not the study's own pipeline. This sample's records show fewer than 200,000 distinct CDR3 sequences. Approximately 17% of the sample comes from the top ten.

HCMV-specific IgG was detected in serum with a commercial ELISA kit to determine HCMV serostatus. Peripheral blood mononuclear cells were isolated from blood by Ficoll density gradient centrifugation. There are 16 amino acids in the CDR3, from cysteine to phenylalanine inclusive. No DNA sequence was recorded. In the germline V gene (reference sequence), CDR1 corresponds to SGHNT and CDR2 to YYREEE. In this chain, TRBV5-4 is recombined with TRBJ1-2; TCRdb selects TRBD1, and the lack of DNA leaves this call unchecked. Input material: blood T cells: a sorted CD56 or NKG2C T cell subset, CD4+ or CD8+ T cells, or bulk PBMC T cells (not recorded which). The sequence derives from a woman aged 18 to 69 in good health. The CDR3 has the sequence CASSSMRGQMGYGYTF.